A selection of T cell receptor beta chains follows, all from one sample in a study of cytomegalovirus exposure and HLA in healthy donors. Clones were sequenced by immunoSEQ multiplex PCR, and TCRdb holds only the in-frame ones, with some missing. The repertoire holds around 130,000 clones, with roughly 88% as singletons. The specimen sequenced was PBMCs. The receptors derive from a woman aged 18-29 years in good health and CMV-seropositive. Both conserved end residues are part of each CDR3. Fields, in order: D gene, clone size, V gene, J gene, CDR3 protein, CDR3 DNA. A D gene is named only where the DNA matches it firmly. Rows may omit the clone size; those that give it use once, few, many or a size class.

>TRBD2|.|TRBV19|TRBJ2-1
CASSIGASGGAFKYNEQFF
TGTGCCAGTAGTATAGGGGCTAGCGGGGGGGCTTTTAAGTACAATGAGCAGTTCTTC
>.|.|TRBV4-1|TRBJ1-3
CASSQGGLRMRRSGNTIYF
TGCGCCAGCAGCCAAGGGGGGCTTAGGATGAGGCGCTCTGGAAACACCATATATTTT
>TRBD1|.|TRBV19|TRBJ1-4
CASSSLGGTGIEKLFF
TGTGCCAGTAGTTCGTTAGGAGGGACAGGGATTGAAAAACTGTTTTTT
>.|.|TRBV9|TRBJ2-7
CASSVSGQTYEQYF
TGTGCCAGCAGCGTAAGCGGACAGACCTACGAGCAGTACTTC
>.|.|TRBV27|TRBJ2-2
CASSLLRDTGELFF
TGTGCCAGCAGTTTACTCAGGGACACCGGGGAGCTGTTTTTT
>.|once|TRBV5-6|TRBJ2-1
CASSSEDKVGYNEQFF
TGTGCCAGCAGCTCCGAGGACAAGGTTGGGTACAATGAGCAGTTCTTC
>TRBD1|.|TRBV25-1|TRBJ2-3
CASSEGTGGADTQYF
TGTGCCAGCAGTGAGGGGACAGGGGGCGCGGATACGCAGTATTTT
>.|few|TRBV6-6|TRBJ2-6
CASSSTGGANVLTF
TGTGCCAGCAGTTCGACTGGTGGGGCCAACGTCCTGACTTTC
>.|.|TRBV27|TRBJ2-3
CASSSQGYVTDTQYF
TGTGCCAGCAGTTCGCAGGGGTATGTCACAGATACGCAGTATTTT
>TRBD1|once|TRBV19|TRBJ1-4
CASSTGTGWNEKLFF
TGTGCCAGTAGTACTGGGACAGGGTGGAATGAAAAACTGTTTTTT
>TRBD1|.|TRBV7-9|TRBJ2-2
CASSWTGLGELFF
TGTGCCAGCAGCTGGACAGGGCTGGGGGAGCTGTTTTTT
>.|.|TRBV25-1|TRBJ2-3
CASTQGLATDTQYF
TGTGCCAGCACCCAGGGGCTAGCCACAGATACGCAGTATTTT
>TRBD1|once|TRBV27|TRBJ2-3
CASSTTGGGTQYF
TGTGCCAGCAGCACGACAGGGGGAGGTACGCAGTATTTT
>TRBD1|.|TRBV7-3|TRBJ1-1
CASSFRGRDTEAFF
TGTGCCAGCAGCTTCAGGGGGCGAGACACTGAAGCTTTCTTT
>.|few|TRBV7-9|TRBJ1-1
CASSPDTNTEAFF
TGTGCCAGCTCCCCGGACACCAACACTGAAGCTTTCTTT
>TRBD1|few|TRBV5-6|TRBJ2-7
CASSLQGTGDEQYF
TGTGCCAGCAGCTTACAGGGGACAGGGGACGAGCAGTACTTC
>TRBD1|.|TRBV7-6|TRBJ1-5
CASSSFSGQVNQPQHF
TGTGCCAGCAGCTCCTTCTCGGGACAGGTCAATCAGCCCCAGCATTTT
>TRBD1|.|TRBV19|TRBJ1-2
CASSTRDRNYGYTF
TGTGCCAGTAGTACACGGGACAGGAACTATGGCTACACCTTC
>.|.|TRBV4-1|TRBJ2-5
CASSQTTSMATQYF
TGCGCCAGCAGCCAAACTACTAGTATGGCGACCCAGTACTTC
>.|.|TRBV2|TRBJ2-5
CAAGPEETQYF
TGTGCCGCAGGGCCCGAGGAGACCCAGTACTTC